This TCR beta chain is drawn from a study of T cell responses to AZD1222 COVID-19 vaccine. Notes on the study in general: The sample set comprised mostly white British donors with more females, and clonal diversity was possibly underestimated.

The CDR3 extends over 15 amino acids. V lost 8 bases, J lost 0 bases, and 14 bases lay in between. CDR1 is SNHLY, CDR2 FYNNEI, per germline. TCRdb keeps only in-frame clones here, not all; method: immunoSEQ multiplex PCR. The table includes approximately 170,000 clones, approximately 94% detected once. Samples with a second dose at about 4 or about 12 weeks were pooled together. Worth noting for this clone: Antigen: not known.

The chain has TRBV2 and TRBJ1-3; D is unclear. The input for sequencing was peripheral blood, taken 28 days after the second AZD1222 dose. This receptor was obtained from an adult who received the AZD1222 COVID-19 vaccine. Written as DNA, the CDR3 is TGTGCCAGCGGAAGGACGGCGGACTCTGGAAACACCATATATTTT. Protein: CASGRTADSGNTIYF.